This T cell receptor (beta chain) is from a study of shared clonotypes between healthy human individuals. Libraries were prepared by immunoSEQ multiplex PCR; TCRdb keeps only in-frame clonotypes and omits some of them. Among some 530,000 clones listed, roughly 80% were seen once. The receptor's source is a woman aged 40 to 50 in good health. Some clones in this sample may be carry-over from other donors' samples. Sequences were obtained from PBMCs.

CDR3 in amino acids: CASPGGLAYNEQFF. CDR3 bases: TGTGCCAGCCCCGGCGGACTAGCCTACAATGAGCAGTTCTTC. This rearrangement joins TRBV6-1 to TRBJ2-1, with 7 bases that match TRBD2. The germline CDR1 and CDR2 sequences are MNHNS and SASEGT. CDR3 size: 14 residues. V lost 8 bases and J lost 2; bases outside the gene matches: 6.